This TCR beta chain was sequenced during a study of identical twins. V was clipped by 3 bases and J by 9 bases; unmatched bases: 7. This CDR3 region has 14 residues. Looked up from germline, CDR1 is MDHEN and CDR2 is SYDVKM. TCRdb reprocessed the 5' RACE reads with MiXCR, giving one entry per CDR3 protein. In the table there are a few hundred thousand distinct CDR3 sequences, approximately 8.6% of which are singletons. The table lists this clonotype with many counts. A further study also used this sample, focusing on yellow fever vaccine responses in identical twins. That report notes: Twins reportedly appeared to share part of their vaccine T cell response while keeping part individual.

This rearrangement joins TRBV28 to TRBJ2-1; TRBD2 matches 8 bases. The clonotype comes from a woman aged 18-35 years in good health. The sample taken for sequencing was CD8+ T cells sorted from blood. In DNA form, the CDR3 reads TGTGCCAGCAGTTTGGTTTCGGGGGGGGTTGAGCAGTTCTTC. Its translation: CASSLVSGGVEQFF.